This TCR beta chain was sequenced for a study of T-cell reconstitution after alpha-beta-depleted transplantation in children. Per germline, CDR1 MNHNS and CDR2 SASEGT. The CDR3 runs to 14 residues. V gave up 2 bases and J gave up 6 bases; unmatched junction bases: 3. During its preparation, the TCRbeta library received unique molecular identifiers. TCRdb independently ran MiXCR on the PCR reads; one entry per CDR3 protein. The table shows over 100,000 distinct CDR3 sequences, with 7% to 8% occurring only once. Only a few counts were recorded for this clonotype. The chain recombines TRBV6-1 with TRBJ2-1, with 8 bases aligning to TRBD2. The sequences come from PBMCs, collected before TCRalphabeta/CD19-depleted stem cell transplant. This TCR was recovered from a boy under 10 years old with acute lymphoblastic leukemia, due to receive a stem cell transplant. Written as DNA, the CDR3 is TGTGCCAGCAGTGAACGGGGGGGCCTCAATGAGCAGTTCTTC. Encoded protein: CASSERGGLNEQFF.